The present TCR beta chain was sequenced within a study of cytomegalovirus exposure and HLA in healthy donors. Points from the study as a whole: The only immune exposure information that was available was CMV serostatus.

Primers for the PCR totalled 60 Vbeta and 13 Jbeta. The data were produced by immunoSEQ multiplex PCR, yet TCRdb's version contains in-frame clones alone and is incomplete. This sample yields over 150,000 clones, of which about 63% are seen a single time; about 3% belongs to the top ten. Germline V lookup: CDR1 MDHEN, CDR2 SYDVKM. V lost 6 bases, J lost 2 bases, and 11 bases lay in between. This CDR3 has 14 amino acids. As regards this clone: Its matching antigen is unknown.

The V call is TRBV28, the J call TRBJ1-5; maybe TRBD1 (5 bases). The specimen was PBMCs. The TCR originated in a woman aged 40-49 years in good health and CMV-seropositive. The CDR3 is CASRGGGGNQPQHF. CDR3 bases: TGTGCCAGCAGGGGGGGAGGGGGCAATCAGCCCCAGCATTTT.